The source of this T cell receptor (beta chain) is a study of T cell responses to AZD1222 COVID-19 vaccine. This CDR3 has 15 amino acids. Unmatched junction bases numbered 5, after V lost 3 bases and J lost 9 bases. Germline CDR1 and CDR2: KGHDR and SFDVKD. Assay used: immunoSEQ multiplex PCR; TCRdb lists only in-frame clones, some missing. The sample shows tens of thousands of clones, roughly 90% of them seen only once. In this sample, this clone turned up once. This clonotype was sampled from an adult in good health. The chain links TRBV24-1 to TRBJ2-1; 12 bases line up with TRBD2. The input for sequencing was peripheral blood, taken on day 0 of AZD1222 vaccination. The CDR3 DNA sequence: TGTGCCACCAGTGATAGACTAGCGGGAGTTCTTGAGCAGTTCTTC. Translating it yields CATSDRLAGVLEQFF.